This T cell receptor beta chain was retrieved from a study of early T cells in non-severe SARS-CoV-2 infection (dated by TCRdb to 2020 to 2023). With regard to the full study: TCR sequencing used bulk RNA from unsorted whole blood, so alpha and beta chains could not be paired. Here is what the overall study found, with its caveats: VDJdb matching was skewed toward anti-spike CD8 responses and likely underestimated virus-specific expansions by missing private and CD4 specificities.

This clonotype came up a few times. This clone's antigen is unknown. There are no base qualities to consult, and no much larger clone falls within one base. From the germline V gene, CDR1 is SGHDN and CDR2 is FVKESK. Spanning cysteine to phenylalanine, the CDR3 consists of 13 amino acids. This entry keeps only the CDR3 DNA: 39 bases, framed from base 1. V and J lose 6 bases and 6 bases, and a span of 14 bases separates them. The library was generated by 5' RACE. The run used a NextSeq 500. To correct for sequencing error and PCR bias, the TCR library protocol tagged individual cDNA molecules with unique molecular identifiers. Both TCR alpha and beta chains were sequenced, and tight co-correlation was observed between alpha and beta sequence abundances in each sample. The study's processing was this. Decombinator V4 was used to annotate TCR sequences for V gene, J gene and CDR3. Expanded TCRs were defined as changing significantly between any two time points under a Poisson model with p below 0.0001. TCR abundances were normalised to the total number of TCRs sequenced per sample and expressed as counts per million. MAIT TCRs were defined by TRAV1-2 paired with TRAJ12, TRAJ20 or TRAJ33, and iNKT TCRs by TRAV10 paired with TRAJ18. VDJdb, accessed on 1 November 2021, was searched for TCRs annotated for CMV, EBV and SARS-CoV-2, and TCRs annotated for more than one antigen were excluded. The public reads were quality trimmed at Q25 with fastp and then assembled into clones with MiXCR by TCRdb, keeping productive beta chains. Rows matching on CDR3 protein sequence are summarized as one entry with the most common DNA and genes. Clone size and V and J calls follow TCRdb, not the original study. The sample records roughly 51,000 distinct CDR3 sequences, 6.5% of which are singletons. The top ten clones comprise about 2.8% of the sample.

A case-control design nested within a healthcare worker cohort in London, UK, was used, with weekly nasopharyngeal swab PCR tests and blood sampling performed. Healthcare workers were enrolled in the week of the UK lockdown, from 23 to 31 March 2020, and were followed every week for up to about 16 weeks. This TCR was sampled from an adult who was a healthcare worker with PCR-confirmed SARS-CoV-2 infection or an uninfected control (not recorded which). Sequenced here: whole blood, sampled at baseline. This chain joins TRBV14 to TRBJ1-1; TRBD1 is perhaps the D gene, given 5 matching bases. The DNA sequence is TGTGCCAGCAGACGCGGACACGACCCTGAAGCTTTCTTT. Its coded protein is CASRRGHDPEAFF.